This TCR beta chain came from a study of blood T cell repertoires in COVID-19. Study at large: The samples span acute and convalescent COVID-19 from the United States, Italy and Spain.

CDR1 SGHTA and CDR2 FQGTGA come from the germline V gene. CDR3 length: 16 amino acids. Note on this clone: A junction boundary mismatches the germline segment, possibly from a read error.

Data came from immunoSEQ multiplex PCR; TCRdb stores just in-frame clones and leaves some out. The sample consists of 200,000 to 300,000 clones, around 90% of them appearing once. The V call is TRBV7-3, the J call TRBJ2-3; 8 bases match TRBD1. The sample consisted of peripheral blood. The TCR originated in a man aged 18 to 30 with active or convalescent COVID-19. In DNA, the CDR3 is TGTGCCAGCAGCGTAACCGGGACAGGTCTTACAGATACGCAGTATTTT. Its protein product is CASSVTGTGLTDTQYF.